This T cell receptor (beta chain) was retrieved from a study of cytomegalovirus exposure and HLA in healthy donors. General study points: Many donors carried some public TCRs, although rarity characterized most TCR sequences.

Of note for this clone: What it binds is not known.

The CDR3 covers 14 residues. V gave up 2 bases and J gave up 6 bases, with 14 bases separating them. The germline V gene has CDR1 MNHEY and CDR2 SVGAGI. The method was immunoSEQ multiplex PCR; TCRdb's version includes in-frame clones alone and lacks a portion of them. The sample holds some 90,000 clones; more than 85% are singletons and the top ten take less than 7.5%. The chain uses TRBV6-5 and TRBJ2-7, with D tentatively TRBD2 (6 bases). The origin of this receptor is a man aged 18 to 29 in good health and CMV-seropositive. Sequenced: PBMCs. The CDR3 nucleotides read TGTGCCAGCAGTTACGGGGGGAGCACGTCCGAGCAGTACTTC. It encodes CASSYGGSTSEQYF.